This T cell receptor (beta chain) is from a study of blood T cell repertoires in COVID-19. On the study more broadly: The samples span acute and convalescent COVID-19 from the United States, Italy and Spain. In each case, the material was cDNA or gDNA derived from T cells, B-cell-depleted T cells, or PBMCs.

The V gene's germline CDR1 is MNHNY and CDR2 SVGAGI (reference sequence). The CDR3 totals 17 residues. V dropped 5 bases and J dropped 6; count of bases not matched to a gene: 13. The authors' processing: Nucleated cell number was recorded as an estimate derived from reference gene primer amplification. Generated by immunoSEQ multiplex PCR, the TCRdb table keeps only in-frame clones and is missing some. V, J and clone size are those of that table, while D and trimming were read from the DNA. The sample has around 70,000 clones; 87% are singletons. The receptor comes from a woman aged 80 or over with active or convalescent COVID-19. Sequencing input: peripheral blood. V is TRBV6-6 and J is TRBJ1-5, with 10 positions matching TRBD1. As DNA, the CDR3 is TGTGCCAGCAGTCACGGGAGACAGGGGGCGCTTGGTCAGCCCCAGCATTTT. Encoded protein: CASSHGRQGALGQPQHF.